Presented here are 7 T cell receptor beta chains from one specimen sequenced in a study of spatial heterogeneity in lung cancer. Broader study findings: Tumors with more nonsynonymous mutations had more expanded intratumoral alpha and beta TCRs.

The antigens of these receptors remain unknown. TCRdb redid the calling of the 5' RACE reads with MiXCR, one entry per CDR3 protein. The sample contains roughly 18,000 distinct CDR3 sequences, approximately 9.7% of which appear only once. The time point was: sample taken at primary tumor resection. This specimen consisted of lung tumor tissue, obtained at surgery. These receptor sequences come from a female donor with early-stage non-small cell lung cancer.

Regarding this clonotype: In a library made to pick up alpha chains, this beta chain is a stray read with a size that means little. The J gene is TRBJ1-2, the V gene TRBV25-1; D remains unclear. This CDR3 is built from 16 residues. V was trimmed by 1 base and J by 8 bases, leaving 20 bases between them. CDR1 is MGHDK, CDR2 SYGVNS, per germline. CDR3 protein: CASSEWGSAGIYGYTF. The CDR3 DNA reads TGTGCCAGCAGTGAATGGGGTAGCGCCGGAATCTACGGCTACACCTTC.

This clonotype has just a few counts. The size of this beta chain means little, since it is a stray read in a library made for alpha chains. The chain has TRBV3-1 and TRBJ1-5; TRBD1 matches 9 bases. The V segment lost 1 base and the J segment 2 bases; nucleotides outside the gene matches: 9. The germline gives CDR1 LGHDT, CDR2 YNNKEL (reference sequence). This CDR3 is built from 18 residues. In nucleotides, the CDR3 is TGTGCCAGCAGCCAAGGCCCGGACAGGGGAGGTGGCAATCAGCCCCAGCATTTT. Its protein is CASSQGPDRGGGNQPQHF.

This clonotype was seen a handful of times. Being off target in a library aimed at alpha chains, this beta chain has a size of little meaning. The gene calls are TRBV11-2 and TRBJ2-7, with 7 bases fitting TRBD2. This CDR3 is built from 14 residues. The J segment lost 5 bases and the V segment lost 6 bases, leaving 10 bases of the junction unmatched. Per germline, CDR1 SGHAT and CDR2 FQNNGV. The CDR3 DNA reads TGTGCCAGCAGGACCGGGACTACGGGACACGAGCAGTACTTC. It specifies CASRTGTTGHEQYF.

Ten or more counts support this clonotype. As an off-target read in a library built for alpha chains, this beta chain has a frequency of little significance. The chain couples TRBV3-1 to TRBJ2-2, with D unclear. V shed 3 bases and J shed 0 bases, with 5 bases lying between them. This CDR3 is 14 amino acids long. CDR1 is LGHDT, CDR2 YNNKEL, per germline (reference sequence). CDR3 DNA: TGTGCCAGCAGCCATGGGACGAACACCGGGGAGCTGTTTTTT. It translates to CASSHGTNTGELFF.

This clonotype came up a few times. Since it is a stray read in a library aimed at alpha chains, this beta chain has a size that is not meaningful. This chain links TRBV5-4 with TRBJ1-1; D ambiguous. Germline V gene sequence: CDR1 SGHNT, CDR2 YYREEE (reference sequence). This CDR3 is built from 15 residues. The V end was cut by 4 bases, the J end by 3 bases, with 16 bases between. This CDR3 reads CASSPNPVGYTEAFF. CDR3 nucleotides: TGTGCCAGCAGCCCCAACCCGGTCGGGTACACTGAAGCTTTCTTT.

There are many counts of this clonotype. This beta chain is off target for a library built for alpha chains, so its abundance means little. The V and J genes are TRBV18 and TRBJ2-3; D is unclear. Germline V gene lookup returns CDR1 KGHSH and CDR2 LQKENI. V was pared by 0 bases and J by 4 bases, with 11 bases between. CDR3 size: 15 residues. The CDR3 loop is CASSPPGRVADTQYF. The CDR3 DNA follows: TGTGCCAGCTCACCACCCGGACGGGTAGCAGATACGCAGTATTTT.

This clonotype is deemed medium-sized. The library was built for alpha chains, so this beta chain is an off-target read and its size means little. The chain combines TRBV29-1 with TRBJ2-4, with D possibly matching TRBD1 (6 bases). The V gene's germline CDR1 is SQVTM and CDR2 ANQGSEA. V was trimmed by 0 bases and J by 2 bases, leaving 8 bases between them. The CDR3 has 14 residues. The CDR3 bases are TGCAGCGTTGAAGATCAGGGGACCAAAAACATTCAGTACTTC. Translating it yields CSVEDQGTKNIQYF.